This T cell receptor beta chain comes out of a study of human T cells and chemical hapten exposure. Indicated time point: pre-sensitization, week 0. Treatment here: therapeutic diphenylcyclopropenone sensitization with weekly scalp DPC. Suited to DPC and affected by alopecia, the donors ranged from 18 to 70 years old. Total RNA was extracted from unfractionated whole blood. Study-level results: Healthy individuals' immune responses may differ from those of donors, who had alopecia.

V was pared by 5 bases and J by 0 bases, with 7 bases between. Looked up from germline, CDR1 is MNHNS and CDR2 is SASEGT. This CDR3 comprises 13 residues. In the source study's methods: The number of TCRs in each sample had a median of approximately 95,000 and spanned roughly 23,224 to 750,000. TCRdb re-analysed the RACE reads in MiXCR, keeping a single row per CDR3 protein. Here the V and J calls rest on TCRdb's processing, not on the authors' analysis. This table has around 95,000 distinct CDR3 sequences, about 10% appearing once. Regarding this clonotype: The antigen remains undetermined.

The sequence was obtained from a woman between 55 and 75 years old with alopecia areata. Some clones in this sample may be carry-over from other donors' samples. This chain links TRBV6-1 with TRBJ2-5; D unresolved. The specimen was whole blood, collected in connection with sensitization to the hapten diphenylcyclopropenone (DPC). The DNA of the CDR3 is TGTGCCAGCAGTTCTATGTACCAAGAGACCCAGTACTTC. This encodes CASSSMYQETQYF.